The 4 T cell receptor beta chains given below trace back to one sample, sequenced in a study of Ad26.COV2.S vaccination and SARS-CoV-2 variants. The sample's treatment: roughly 20 received Ad26.COV2.S at low or high dose, single or two shots; 5 received placebo; per-sample allocation not given. Vaccine and placebo recipients were sampled on day 63 after the first injection. Produced via immunoSEQ multiplex PCR; TCRdb's table is partial and in-frame only. Of under 250,000 clones listed, about 83% are singletons. The sequencing used peripheral blood, collected in a trial of Ad26.COV2.S vaccine versus placebo. The receptors stem from a person between 18 and 59 years old who received the Ad26.COV2.S COVID-19 vaccine or a placebo.

The CDR3 loop is CASSCGPLEQYV. The CDR3 DNA reads TGCGCCAGCAGCTGCGGACCTCTCGAGCAGTACGTC. The chain is built from TRBV10-1 and TRBJ2-7; no reliable D call. The V and J ends lost 6 bases and 6 bases respectively, with 12 bases between them. The CDR3 runs to 12 residues. Germline V gene sequence: CDR1 WNHNN, CDR2 SYGVQD (reference sequence).

This clone was recorded once. V gene TRBV6-5 combines with J gene TRBJ2-1; 8 bases are shared with TRBD1. V trimming: 6 bases; J trimming: 3 bases; junction bases outside the gene matches: 7. The germline V gene encodes CDR1 MNHEY and CDR2 SVGAGI. The CDR3 runs 15 residues. CDR3 nucleotides: TGTGCCAGCAGGCCAGGGGACAGGAGCTACAATGAGCAGTTCTTC. Translating it yields CASRPGDRSYNEQFF.

The gene calls are TRBV4-2 and TRBJ2-3, with 10 bases lining up with TRBD2. Germline CDR1 and CDR2: LGHNA and YNFKEQ. J was trimmed by 4 bases and V by 7 bases; bases with no gene match: 8. The length of the CDR3 is 15 residues. The CDR3: CASTEAGGPADTQYF. The CDR3 DNA sequence: TGTGCCAGCACCGAAGCGGGAGGGCCCGCAGATACGCAGTATTTT.

This chain links TRBV6-1 with TRBJ1-3; D call uncertain. Germline V CDR1 and CDR2: MNHNS, SASEGT. V gave up 4 bases and J gave up 0 bases, with 13 bases separating them. The CDR3 loop spans 16 amino acids. DNA of the CDR3: TGTGCCAGCAGTGTCTTATTGGGAGGCTCTGGAAACACCATATATTTT. Translated: CASSVLLGGSGNTIYF.